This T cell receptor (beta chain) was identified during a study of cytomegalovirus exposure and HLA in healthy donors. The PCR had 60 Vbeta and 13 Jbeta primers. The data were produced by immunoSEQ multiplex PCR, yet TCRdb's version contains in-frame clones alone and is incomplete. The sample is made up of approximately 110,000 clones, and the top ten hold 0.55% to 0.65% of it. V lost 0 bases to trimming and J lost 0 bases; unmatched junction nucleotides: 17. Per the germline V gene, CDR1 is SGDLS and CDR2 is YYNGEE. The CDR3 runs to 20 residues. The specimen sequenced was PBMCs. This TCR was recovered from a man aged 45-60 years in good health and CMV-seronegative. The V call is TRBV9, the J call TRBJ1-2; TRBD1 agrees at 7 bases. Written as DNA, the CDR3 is TGTGCCAGCAGCGTAGGGCCCCAAGCCCCAACAGGGGCAGCTAACTATGGCTACACCTTC. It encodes CASSVGPQAPTGAANYGYTF.